This is a list of T cell receptor beta chains from one sample in a study of shared clonotypes between healthy human individuals. The assay was immunoSEQ multiplex PCR, and TCRdb's table has in-frame clones only and misses some. The repertoire includes about 680,000 clones, about 91% of them detected once, and roughly 24% sits in the top ten. The specimen sequenced was naive CD8+ T cells sorted from blood. These receptors all come from a man aged 30 to 45 in good health. Both conserved end residues are part of each CDR3. The D gene is left open where the match is weak. The size entry is marked missing in some rows and otherwise reads once, few, many or a size class.

v_call	d_call	j_call	clone_size	cdr3_nt	cdr3_aa
TRBV11-3	-	TRBJ2-3	-	TGTGCCAGCAGCTTTCACGGGGGCCCTAGCACAGATACGCAGTATTTT	CASSFHGGPSTDTQYF
TRBV18	TRBD1	TRBJ2-2	-	TGTGCCAGCTCACCTTTCCCCGGGACAGGGAACACCGGGGAGCTGTTTTTT	CASSPFPGTGNTGELFF
TRBV29-1	TRBD2	TRBJ2-1	-	TGCAGCGTTGAGGGGGGGTCCTACAATGAGCAGTTCTTC	CSVEGGSYNEQFF
TRBV5-5	TRBD1	TRBJ2-7	-	TGTGCCAGCAGCTTGCAGGGGGCTTCCGAGCAGTACTTC	CASSLQGASEQYF
TRBV5-1	TRBD1	TRBJ2-5	-	TGCGCCAGCAGCTTTGAGGGGGCGTTAGGGACCCAGTACTTC	CASSFEGALGTQYF
TRBV28	TRBD1	TRBJ2-2	-	TGTGCCAGCAGTTACCAGGGGGCCTACACCGGGGAGCTGTTTTTT	CASSYQGAYTGELFF
TRBV28	TRBD1	TRBJ1-5	-	TGTGCCAGCAGTTTAGGTGAGACAGGGTATCAGCCCCAGCATTTT	CASSLGETGYQPQHF
TRBV7-9	-	TRBJ1-2	-	TGTGCCAGCAGCTTATCCAGGGTCGATGGCTACACCTTC	CASSLSRVDGYTF
TRBV4-3	-	TRBJ1-5	-	TGCGCCAGCAGCCAAGATCTGACATCTGGGCAGCCCCAGCATTTT	CASSQDLTSGQPQHF
TRBV12-5	-	TRBJ2-2	-	TGTGCTAGTGGTTTGATCCGGGGAAACACCGGGGAGCTGTTTTTT	CASGLIRGNTGELFF
TRBV5-5	-	TRBJ2-7	-	TGTGCCAGCAGCTCGGACCGGGGGTACGAGCAGTACTTC	CASSSDRGYEQYF
TRBV4-1	TRBD1	TRBJ2-1	-	TGCGCCAGCAGCCAAGATTGGACAGGGGAAGTAGAGCAGTTCTTC	CASSQDWTGEVEQFF
TRBV5-1	-	TRBJ1-2	-	TGCGCCAGCAGCTTGGAATACGAGGGGTACTATGGCTACACCTTC	CASSLEYEGYYGYTF
TRBV27	TRBD1	TRBJ2-7	-	TGTGCCAGCTCTCCCGGGACAGGGGGCTACGAGCAGTACTTC	CASSPGTGGYEQYF
TRBV15	-	TRBJ1-2	-	TGTGCCACCAGCAGAGATGGTCTGAGGGGCGGCTATGGCTACACCTTC	CATSRDGLRGGYGYTF
TRBV2	TRBD2	TRBJ2-3	-	TGTGCCAGCAGTGATACTAGCGGGTCCCGGAATACGCAGTATTTT	CASSDTSGSRNTQYF
TRBV7-9	-	TRBJ2-7	-	TGTGCCAGCAGCGTGGGGGACGGGCGCGCATACGAGCAGTACTTC	CASSVGDGRAYEQYF
TRBV10-3	TRBD2	TRBJ2-3	once	TGTGCCATCAGTGAGTCGAGCGTCAGTTCTAGCGGGACTCTGAATACGCAGTATTTT	CAISESSVSSSGTLNTQYF
TRBV19	-	TRBJ2-7	-	TGTGCCAGTAGTTACGCAGGGTGGTACGAGCAGTACTTC	CASSYAGWYEQYF
TRBV19	-	TRBJ2-1	-	TGTGCCAGCCAGGCTAGTGTCTCCCACAATGAGCAGTTCTTC	CASQASVSHNEQFF
TRBV5-1	-	TRBJ2-7	-	TGCGCCAGCAGCTCCCAGACAGACTACGAGCAGTACTTC	CASSSQTDYEQYF
TRBV5-8	-	TRBJ2-3	-	TGTGCCAGCAGCTTGCAAGGAGTCATAGATACGCAGTATTTT	CASSLQGVIDTQYF
TRBV7-9	-	TRBJ2-1	-	TGTGCCAGCAGCCCCTCGGGCTGGCCGGGCTCCTACAATGAGCAGTTCTTC	CASSPSGWPGSYNEQFF
TRBV4-3	-	TRBJ2-2	-	TGCGCCAGCAGCCAAGGGCGTAACACCGGGGAGCTGTTTTTT	CASSQGRNTGELFF
TRBV10-2	TRBD2	TRBJ2-1	-	TGCGCCAGCACCAACCCTACTAGCGGGACTATAGGAAATGAGCAGTTCTTC	CASTNPTSGTIGNEQFF
TRBV15	-	TRBJ2-7	-	TGTGCCACCAGCAGATCGAGGGGGGAGTGGTACGAGCAGTACTTC	CATSRSRGEWYEQYF
TRBV7-9	-	TRBJ1-5	-	TGTGCCAGCAGCGTGCCAGGGGGCAATCAGCCCCAGCATTTT	CASSVPGGNQPQHF
TRBV4-3	-	TRBJ1-1	-	TGCGCCAGCAGCCAAGAGCTCAGGTTGAACACTGAAGCTTTCTTT	CASSQELRLNTEAFF
TRBV11-3	-	TRBJ2-7	-	TGTGCCAGCAGCCTCCGTCCCCTGAACGAGCAGTACTTC	CASSLRPLNEQYF
TRBV2	TRBD1	TRBJ2-7	-	TGTGCCAGCAGTGGAGACTCGGACAGGCACTCCTACGAGCAGTACTTC	CASSGDSDRHSYEQYF
TRBV7-9	TRBD1	TRBJ2-1	once	TGTGCCAGCAGCTACATGTCAGGGACAGGACTAATCAATGAGCAGTTCTTC	CASSYMSGTGLINEQFF
TRBV9	-	TRBJ2-3	-	TGTGCCAGCAGCCCCCTGGAGTACACAGATACGCAGTATTTT	CASSPLEYTDTQYF
TRBV7-8	-	TRBJ1-4	-	TGTGCCAGCAGCTTAATAATAGGGGAATACGAAAAACTGTTTTTT	CASSLIIGEYEKLFF
TRBV7-6	-	TRBJ2-7	-	TGTGCCAGCAGCTTAGGGGCTAATGGGAACGAGCAGTACTTC	CASSLGANGNEQYF
TRBV7-9	-	TRBJ1-1	-	TGTGCCAGCAGCCCGCCCTTGAGTTGGGCTGAAGCTTTCTTT	CASSPPLSWAEAFF
TRBV7-8	-	TRBJ2-7	-	TGTGCCAGCAGCTCCCCGCGGACTCTGTACGAGCAGTACTTC	CASSSPRTLYEQYF
TRBV2	-	TRBJ2-7	-	TGTGCCAGCTCTGGGGCACGGACCTACGAGCAGTACTTC	CASSGARTYEQYF
TRBV13	TRBD1	TRBJ1-4	-	TGTGCCAGCAGCTTCTTGGCAGGGGGCGCTTGTGAGAGAAGGGAAAAACTGTTTTTT	CASSFLAGGACERREKLFF
TRBV4-3	-	TRBJ2-2	-	TGCGCCAGCAGCCAAGATACGGGGGTCCTCACCGGGGAGCTGTTTTTT	CASSQDTGVLTGELFF
TRBV27	TRBD2	TRBJ2-3	-	TGTGCCAGCTCCATGTCCCCGGGACTACCGACAGATACGCAGTATTTT	CASSMSPGLPTDTQYF
TRBV5-4	TRBD1	TRBJ1-4	-	TGTGCCAGCAGCTATACAGGGGGTGGTGAAAAACTGTTTTTT	CASSYTGGGEKLFF
TRBV6-1	-	TRBJ1-5	-	TGTGCCAGCAGTGAAGAAGGGGCGGGCAATCAGCCCCAGCATTTT	CASSEEGAGNQPQHF
TRBV11-2	TRBD2	TRBJ2-7	once	TGTGCCAGCAGCCTCGGACTAGCGGGAACCTCCATCTGGAACGAGCAGTACTTC	CASSLGLAGTSIWNEQYF
TRBV18	-	TRBJ2-7	-	TGTGCCAGCTCTTCGACGGTTAACTCCTACGAGCAGTACTTC	CASSSTVNSYEQYF
TRBV7-6	-	TRBJ2-1	once	TGTGCCAGCAGCTTACGAGGTTTGGAGCAGTTCTTC	CASSLRGLEQFF
TRBV4-1	-	TRBJ2-1	few	TGCGCCAGCAGCCAATTAGCACAGCTGTTCTTC	CASSQLAQLFF
TRBV30	TRBD1	TRBJ2-7	-	TGTGCCTGGAGTTCGGGACAGTCCTACGAGCAGTACTTC	CAWSSGQSYEQYF